This T cell receptor beta chain emerged from a study of cytomegalovirus exposure and HLA in healthy donors. This clone occurred once. What it recognizes is unknown. Study findings and constraints: No immune exposure information besides CMV serostatus was available.

Primers included in the PCR were 60 Vbeta and 13 Jbeta primers. Profiling relied on immunoSEQ multiplex PCR, and the TCRdb table lists in-frame clones only, not all of them. The table shows about 140,000 clones, with 75% to 85% occurring only once. The sequence was collected from a man between 45 and 60 years old in good health and CMV-seronegative. The source material was PBMCs.

CDR3 in amino acids: CASSFEINQPQHF. In nucleotides, the CDR3 is TGTGCCAGCAGTTTTGAGATCAATCAGCCCCAGCATTTT. This sequence joins TRBV28 and TRBJ1-5; D unclear. Trimming cost V 3 bases and J 3 bases, with 6 bases left between them. CDR1 is MDHEN, CDR2 SYDVKM, per germline. The CDR3 has 13 amino acids.